This T cell receptor (beta chain) was sequenced in a study of T-cell memory formation after mild COVID-19. TCRdb analysed the 5' RACE reads with MiXCR anew, one entry per CDR3 protein. The profile shows 560,000 or so distinct CDR3 sequences, 17% of them singletons. Study observations and caveats: There were some responding clones in pre-infection memory, which suggested that cross-reactive memory had joined.

About this clonotype itself: Antigen: not known.

This CDR3 has 15 residues. V was clipped by 2 bases and J by 2 bases, with 12 bases between them. Germline loops: CDR1 MGHRA, CDR2 YSYEKL. Sequencing was done on a sample of PBMCs or a T cell subset sorted from them (not recorded which). The source is an adult woman who had mild COVID-19 (a few samples of this study predate the infection). Cell type and time point are not known. This chain connects TRBV4-1 to TRBJ1-1; D is unresolved. CDR3 sequence reads: CASSQQVGLNTEAFF. The CDR3 region has the DNA TGCGCCAGCAGCCAACAAGTCGGGCTAAACACTGAAGCTTTCTTT.